This T cell receptor beta chain came from a study of CD8 T cells in ankylosing spondylitis. V lost 5 bases and J 9 bases, leaving 14 bases between the germline ends. Looked up from germline, CDR1 is LGHNA and CDR2 is YSLEER. The CDR3 covers 13 residues. Study-wide points: Ankylosing spondylitis blood seemed to carry a telltale TCR beta motif made of several highly homologous variants.

This clonotype was found many times. Its target is not known. Quantitative molecular-barcoded 5'-RACE generated the TCR beta libraries. Each CDR3 protein gets one entry after TCRdb re-called the 5' RACE reads with MiXCR. The table includes 150,000 to 200,000 distinct CDR3 sequences, 11% detected once. The rearrangement links TRBV4-3 to TRBJ1-3; possible D gene TRBD1, 5 bases. Sequencing was carried out using blood, either unsorted or a sorted T cell fraction (not recorded which). The clonotype originates from a male donor with ankylosing spondylitis or in good health (not recorded which). The CDR3: CASSETGVATIYF. As DNA, the CDR3 is TGCGCCAGCAGCGAGACGGGGGTGGCCACCATATATTTT.